This TCR beta chain originates from a study of cytomegalovirus exposure and HLA in healthy donors. Study outcomes and limitations: Earlier findings revealed that most TCR beta V segments proved productive either about 87% or about 30% of the time. Upon later analysis, HLA-associated TCR beta chains proved more clonally expanded than other, equally common chains. There were 150 to 200 TCR beta chains listed as cytomegalovirus-associated.

This clone has more than one count but fewer than ten. Its antigen is not identified. PCR was performed using 60 Vbeta and 13 Jbeta primers. The protocol was immunoSEQ multiplex PCR, while the TCRdb copy is restricted to in-frame clones and leaves out a portion. The sample lists about 43,000 clones, 63% occurring once. Trimming left V 1 base short and J 2 bases short, with 11 bases between. The CDR3 totals 15 residues. Germline-derived CDR1 and CDR2 are MNHNS and SASEGT. V gene TRBV6-1 combines with J gene TRBJ1-2, with D possibly being TRBD1 (6 bases). This receptor was identified in a man in his 60s in good health and CMV-seropositive. The sample taken for sequencing was PBMCs. The CDR3 sequence is CASSEGAGENYGYTF. CDR3 in DNA: TGTGCCAGCAGTGAAGGGGCAGGGGAGAACTATGGCTACACCTTC.